One and the same sample provided the 12 T cell receptor beta chains below, sequenced in a study of technical replicates of blood from a few donors. Repertoires were generated with immunoSEQ multiplex PCR, while TCRdb's copy carries only in-frame clones and drops some. This sample has 77,000 or so clones, with roughly 92% found just once. Sequencing was done on a sample of T cells isolated from PBMCs. Source of these receptors: a human donor in good health.

This chain uses TRBV6-5 with TRBJ1-2; D gene ambiguous. The V and J ends lost 2 bases and 4 bases respectively, with 8 bases between them. The germline V gene encodes CDR1 MNHEY and CDR2 SVGAGI. The CDR3 runs 13 residues. CDR3 region: CASSYDGFYGYTF. The DNA of the CDR3 is TGTGCCAGCAGTTACGACGGGTTCTATGGCTACACCTTC.

This chain connects TRBV4-1 to TRBJ2-3; 12 positions agree with TRBD2. The CDR3 is 16 residues long. Unmatched junction bases numbered 5, after V lost 1 base and J lost 6 bases. Germline V gene lookup returns CDR1 MGHRA and CDR2 YSYEKL. CDR3 region: CASSQGTSGRSDTQYF. DNA of the CDR3: TGCGCCAGCAGCCAAGGAACTAGCGGGAGGAGCGATACGCAGTATTTT.

The chain links TRBV6-6 to TRBJ1-2; D might be TRBD1 (5 bases). The V end lost 5 bases, the J end lost 8 bases, and 18 bases lay between the germline ends. Germline CDR1 reads MNHNY; CDR2 reads SVGAGI (reference sequence). The CDR3 runs 14 residues. The CDR3 DNA reads TGTGCCAGCAGTCCGCAGGGAAGTGAAAAAGGCTACACCTTC. Translation: CASSPQGSEKGYTF.

V usage is TRBV5-4 and J usage is TRBJ2-2, with TRBD1 matching 8 bases. This CDR3 has 15 amino acids. V lost 4 bases to trimming and J lost 6 bases; unmatched junction nucleotides: 8. Per the germline V gene, CDR1 is SGHNT and CDR2 is YYREEE (reference sequence). CDR3 protein: CASSLQGASAGELFF. The DNA for the CDR3 is TGTGCCAGCAGCCTGCAGGGGGCATCGGCCGGGGAGCTGTTTTTT.

J is TRBJ2-3 and V is TRBV27, with a possible D match to TRBD2 (6 bases). V was cut by 2 bases and J by 5 bases, with 8 bases left in between. CDR3 length equals 13 residues. The germline CDR1 and CDR2 sequences are MNHEY and SMNVEV (reference sequence). The CDR3 bases are TGTGCCAGCAGTTTAGTGGGAGGAGATACGCAGTATTTT. It encodes CASSLVGGDTQYF.

This chain joins TRBV13 and TRBJ1-4; 8 nucleotides agree with TRBD1. Germline V lookup: CDR1 PRHDT, CDR2 FYEKMQ (reference sequence). This CDR3 region has 16 residues. V lost 4 bases and J lost 5; bases outside the gene matches: 9. In DNA, the CDR3 is TGTGCCAGCAGCTCCAGGGGGCTGAGGGAGAATGAAAAACTGTTTTTT. Its protein is CASSSRGLRENEKLFF.

The chain links TRBV5-1 to TRBJ2-1, with D perhaps matching TRBD2 (6 bases). Germline V gene lookup returns CDR1 SGHRS and CDR2 YFSETQ. CDR3 length: 11 amino acids. Trimming left V 5 bases short and J 9 bases short, with 9 bases between. The CDR3 region is CASRLATEQFF. The DNA for the CDR3 is TGCGCCAGCAGACTAGCTACTGAGCAGTTCTTC.

This clone was seen only once. The chain carries TRBV7-9 and TRBJ1-4; D is uncertain. The CDR3 contains 15 residues. V was trimmed by 5 bases and J by 10 bases, leaving 20 bases between them. CDR1 SEHNR and CDR2 FQNEAQ come from the germline V gene (reference sequence). Here the CDR3 DNA reads TGTGCCAGCAGCCCCTATAATGCCCCGACGGGAAAACTGTTTTTT. This sequence encodes CASSPYNAPTGKLFF.

This clone showed up just once. This chain connects TRBV4-3 to TRBJ1-4; D might be TRBD1 (6 bases). Trimming took 1 base from V and 7 from J, leaving 10 bases between them. Germline CDR1 and CDR2: LGHNA and YSLEER. This CDR3 is 14 amino acids long. CDR3 region: CASSQAGVGEKLFF. DNA for the CDR3: TGCGCCAGCAGCCAAGCAGGGGTAGGTGAAAAACTGTTTTTT.

The chain is built from TRBV18 and TRBJ1-6; 8 bases align to TRBD1. Germline V gene sequence: CDR1 KGHSH, CDR2 LQKENI. Germline trimming cut 6 bases from V and 8 bases from J; bases unmatched to any gene: 3. The CDR3 sequence is 13 residues long. The CDR3 reads CASSLDRDSPLHF. CDR3 DNA sequence: TGTGCCAGCTCGCTGGACAGGGATTCACCCCTCCACTTT.

This clone was counted between two and nine times. This chain connects TRBV29-1 to TRBJ1-5; 11 bases agree with TRBD1. The CDR3 loop spans 13 amino acids. Germline loops: CDR1 SQVTM, CDR2 ANQGSEA. The CDR3 DNA reads as TGCAGTGCGGGACAGGGGGACAATCAGCCCCAGCATTTT. Translation: CSAGQGDNQPQHF.

The chain couples TRBV10-3 to TRBJ2-2, with 8 nucleotides matching TRBD1. There are 14 residues in the CDR3. The germline V gene has CDR1 ENHRY and CDR2 SYGVKD. V trimming: 6 bases; J trimming: 5 bases; junction bases outside the gene matches: 5. The CDR3 DNA reads TGTGCCATCAGAAGGACAGGGTGGACCGGGGAGCTGTTTTTT. This codes for CAIRRTGWTGELFF.